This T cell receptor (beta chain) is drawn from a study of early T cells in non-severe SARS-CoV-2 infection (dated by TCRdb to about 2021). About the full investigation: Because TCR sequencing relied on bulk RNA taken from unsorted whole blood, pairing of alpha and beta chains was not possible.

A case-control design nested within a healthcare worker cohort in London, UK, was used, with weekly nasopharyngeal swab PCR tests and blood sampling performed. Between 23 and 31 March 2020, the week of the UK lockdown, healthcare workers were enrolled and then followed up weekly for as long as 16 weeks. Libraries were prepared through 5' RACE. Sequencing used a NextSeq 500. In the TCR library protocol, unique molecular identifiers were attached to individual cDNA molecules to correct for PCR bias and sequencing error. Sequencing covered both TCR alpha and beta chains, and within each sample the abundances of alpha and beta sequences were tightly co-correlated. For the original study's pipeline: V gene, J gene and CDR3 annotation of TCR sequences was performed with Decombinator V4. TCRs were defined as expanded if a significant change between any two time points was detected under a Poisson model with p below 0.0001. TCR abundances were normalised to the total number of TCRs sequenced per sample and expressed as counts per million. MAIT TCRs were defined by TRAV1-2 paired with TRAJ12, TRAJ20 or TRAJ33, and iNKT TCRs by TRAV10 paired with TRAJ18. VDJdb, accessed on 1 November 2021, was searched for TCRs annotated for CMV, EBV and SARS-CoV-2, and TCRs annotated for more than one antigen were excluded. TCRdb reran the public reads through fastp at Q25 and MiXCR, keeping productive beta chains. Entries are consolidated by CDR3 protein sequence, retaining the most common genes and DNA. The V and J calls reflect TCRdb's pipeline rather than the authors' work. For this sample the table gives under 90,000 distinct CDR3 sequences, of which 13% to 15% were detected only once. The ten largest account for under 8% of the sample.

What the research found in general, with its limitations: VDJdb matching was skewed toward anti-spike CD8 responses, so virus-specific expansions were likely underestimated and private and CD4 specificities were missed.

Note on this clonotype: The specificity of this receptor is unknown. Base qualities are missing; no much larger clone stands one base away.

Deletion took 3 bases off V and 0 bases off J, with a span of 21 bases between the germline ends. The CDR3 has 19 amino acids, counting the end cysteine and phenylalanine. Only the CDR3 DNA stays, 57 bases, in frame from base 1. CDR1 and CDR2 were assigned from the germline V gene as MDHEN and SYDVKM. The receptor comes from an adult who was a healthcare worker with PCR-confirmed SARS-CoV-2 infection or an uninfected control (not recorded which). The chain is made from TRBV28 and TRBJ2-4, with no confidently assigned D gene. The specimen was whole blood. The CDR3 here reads CASSFSRASINLAKNIQYF. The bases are TGTGCCAGCAGTTTTAGTAGAGCCTCAATAAATCTAGCCAAAAACATTCAGTACTTC.